One and the same sample provided the 32 T cell receptor beta chains below, sequenced in a study of blood T cells in healthy people across ages (dated by TCRdb to between 2014 and 2017). Library generation was performed with 5' RACE. The sequencer was an Illumina HiSeq 2500. A second PCR of roughly 7 to 12 cycles was run with a J-beta primer mix and a sample-barcoded 5' primer. TCRdb's own reprocessing of the public reads used fastp at Q25 and MiXCR and kept productive beta chains. Entries are consolidated by CDR3 protein sequence, retaining the most common genes and DNA. This sample is represented by over 550,000 distinct CDR3 sequences; about 28% of them were singletons. The top ten clones comprise 15% to 19% of the sample. Sequencing was carried out using blood. All receptors come from a woman of 80 years or more in good health.

The chain recombines TRBV12-3 or TRBV12-4 with TRBJ1-1; no firm D call. The CDR3 consists of 15 residues. The ends were cut back, 2 bases at V and 5 bases at J, with 15 bases in the middle. The CDR3 sequence: CASSLNRASGTEAFF. In DNA form, the CDR3 reads TGTGCCAGCAGTTTAAATCGGGCTTCGGGGACTGAAGCTTTCTTT.

As concerns this clonotype: One end of the junction does not line up with germline, which may come from a read error. V is TRBV3-1 and J is TRBJ2-7; D is perhaps TRBD1 (6 bases). The CDR3 runs to 12 residues. Per the germline V gene, CDR1 is LGHDT and CDR2 is YNNKEL (reference sequence). CDR3 sequence: CASNQGPRGPYF. CDR3 DNA sequence: TGTGCCAGCAACCAAGGCCCCAGGGGTCCGTACTTC.

This clonotype was seen ten or more times. This chain uses TRBV7-2 with TRBJ2-7, with 7 bases aligning to TRBD2. Unmatched junction bases numbered 6, after V lost 2 bases and J lost 5 bases. There are 14 residues in the CDR3. Germline V gene data show CDR1 as SGHTA and CDR2 as FQGNSA. DNA of the CDR3: TGTGCCAGCAGCTTACGGGACCGGGGGGACGAGCAGTACTTC. Translation gives CASSLRDRGDEQYF.

This chain links TRBV27 with TRBJ1-2; tentative D call: TRBD1 (5 bases). Germline loops: CDR1 MNHEY, CDR2 SMNVEV (reference sequence). The CDR3 is 13 residues long. V lost 5 bases to trimming and J lost 8 bases, with 15 bases between them. The CDR3 coding sequence is TGTGCCAGCAGTGGGGTCCCACGGGGCGGCTACACCTTC. Its translation: CASSGVPRGGYTF.

This clonotype was detected many times. V usage is TRBV29-1 and J usage is TRBJ2-5; TRBD2 might be the D (6 bases). Germline CDR1 SQVTM, CDR2 ANQGSEA. The V gene lost 6 bases and the J gene lost 4 bases, with 9 bases spanning the gap. The CDR3 is 11 residues long. The CDR3 sequence is CSVRLGETQYF. The CDR3 nucleotides read TGCAGCGTCCGACTAGGAGAGACCCAGTACTTC.

This clonotype was observed at least ten times. The gene calls are TRBV2 and TRBJ1-2; tentative D call: TRBD1 (5 bases). The CDR3 is 13 amino acids. Germline CDR1 is SNHLY and CDR2 is FYNNEI. Trimming left V 7 bases short and J 8 bases short, with 17 bases between. This chain's CDR3 is CASTLAGGGGYTF. Written as DNA, the CDR3 is TGTGCCAGCACCCTTGCTGGGGGAGGCGGCTACACCTTC.

With respect to this clonotype: Being one base from a much bigger clone, this may be a read error. The CDR3 region is CASSLDRGVRGTQYF. CDR3 nucleotides: TGTGCCAGCAGCTTAGATCGGGGGGTTCGGGGGACCCAGTACTTC. The chain carries TRBV11-2 and TRBJ2-5, with 7 bases lining up with TRBD2. The junction had 8 bases not matched to a gene; V was cut back by 0 bases and J by 7 bases. Germline-derived CDR1 and CDR2 are SGHAT and FQNNGV. The CDR3 runs to 15 residues.

The V call is TRBV20-1, the J call TRBJ1-2, with 12 bases aligning to TRBD1. The CDR3 length is 15 residues. Per the germline V gene, CDR1 is DFQATT and CDR2 is SNEGSKA (reference sequence). The ends lost 5 bases at V and 4 bases at J; junction bases unmatched: 8. The CDR3 coding sequence is TGCAGTGCTCCGGGACAGGGGGCGAGGCCCTATGGCTACACCTTC. Amino acids: CSAPGQGARPYGYTF.

The rearrangement uses TRBV7-2 and TRBJ1-5, with a weak D call TRBD1 (5 bases). The length of the CDR3 is 13 residues. The germline gives CDR1 SGHTA, CDR2 FQGNSA. V lost 5 bases to trimming and J lost 7 bases, with 12 bases between them. Written as DNA, the CDR3 is TGTGCCAGCAGCCCATCAGGGAGCCAGCCCCAGCATTTT. Translation: CASSPSGSQPQHF.

The chain carries TRBV20-1 and TRBJ2-5, with 10 bases aligning to TRBD2. Gene TRBJ2-7 matches the end of the DNA better, so the J call may be wrong. This CDR3 has 13 amino acids. Germline CDR1 DFQATT, CDR2 SNEGSKA (reference sequence). CDR3: CSAASGLANEQYF. The CDR3 DNA reads TGCAGTGCTGCCTCGGGACTAGCGAACGAGCAGTACTTC.

This clonotype was picked up a small number of times. This chain uses TRBV7-2 with TRBJ1-1; D perhaps matches TRBD1 (5 bases). There are 15 residues in the CDR3. Per the germline V gene, CDR1 is SGHTA and CDR2 is FQGNSA. V dropped 2 bases and J dropped 1 base, with 11 bases sitting between them. The CDR3: CASSLNGGGNTEAFF. The CDR3, as DNA: TGTGCCAGCAGCTTAAATGGGGGGGGGAACACTGAAGCTTTCTTT. Based on the CDR3 plus reference TRBV7-2 and TRBJ1-1, the full variable domain is GAGVSQSPSNKVTEKGKDVELRCDPISGHTALYWYRQSLGQGLEFLIYFQGNSAPDKSGLPSDRFSAERTGGSVSTLTIQRTQQEDSAVYLCASSLNGGGNTEAFFGQGTRLTVV.

This clonotype has more than one count but fewer than ten. A read error is possible here, since a much larger clone lies one base away. The chain combines TRBV6-2 or TRBV6-3 with TRBJ2-7; D gene uncertain. Germline V gives CDR1 MNHEY, CDR2 SVGEGT. V dropped 5 bases and J dropped 7 bases, with 12 bases sitting between them. There are 12 residues in the CDR3. CDR3 nucleotide sequence: TGTGCCAGCAGTACTCCACCTAATGAGCAGTACTTC. Its translation is CASSTPPNEQYF.

This clonotype occurred a few times. This chain uses TRBV6-5 with TRBJ2-7; 9 nucleotides match TRBD1. Germline CDR1 and CDR2: MNHEY and SVGAGI. The CDR3 runs to 14 residues. V shed 1 base and J 3 bases; nucleotides not matched to a gene: 1. CDR3 in amino acids: CASSYLGQGYEQYF. The CDR3 bases are TGTGCCAGCAGTTACTTGGGACAGGGCTACGAGCAGTACTTC.

This clonotype was counted only a few times. The chain uses TRBV7-9 and TRBJ1-6; 9 positions match TRBD1. Germline V CDR1 and CDR2: SEHNR, FQNEAQ (reference sequence). This CDR3 is built from 15 residues. With 4 bases clipped from V and 5 bases from J, the junction kept 3 bases outside the gene matches. The CDR3 protein is CASSSQGANNSPLHF. CDR3 coding DNA: TGTGCCAGCAGCTCACAGGGGGCAAATAATTCACCCCTCCACTTT.

This clonotype was seen a few times. The V gene is TRBV19, the J gene TRBJ1-4; 7 bases fit TRBD1. This CDR3 region has 16 residues. V shed 4 bases and J 0 bases; nucleotides not matched to a gene: 5. From germline, CDR1 is LNHDA and CDR2 SQIVND (reference sequence). In nucleotides, the CDR3 is TGTGCCAGTAGTACTACAGGGGCTGCAACTAATGAAAAACTGTTTTTT. It specifies CASSTTGAATNEKLFF.

Notes on this clonotype: The CDR3 does not end in the conserved phenylalanine or tryptophan, so this is likely a read error. This sequence joins TRBV29-1 and TRBJ1-4; 8 positions agree with TRBD1. Trimming at V came to 4 bases and at J to 6 bases, leaving 7 bases not matched to a gene. Germline V gene data show CDR1 as SQVTM and CDR2 as ANQGSEA. The CDR3 totals 14 residues. CDR3 nucleotide sequence: TGCAGCGTTGCCCTAACAGGGGGGTATGAAAAACTGTTTTGT. Its protein is CSVALTGGYEKLFC.

Note on this clonotype: One end of the junction does not line up with germline, which may come from a read error. The J gene is TRBJ2-5, the V gene TRBV7-2; no definite D call. Germline V gene lookup returns CDR1 SGHTA and CDR2 FQGNSA. The CDR3 has 12 residues. The CDR3 bases are TGTGCCAGCAACTTAGACTTCAATGAGCAGTACTTC. Translating gives CASNLDFNEQYF.

The rearrangement uses TRBV20-1 and TRBJ2-7, with D uncertain. From germline, CDR1 is DFQATT and CDR2 SNEGSKA (reference sequence). V shed 2 bases and J shed 0 bases, with 11 bases lying between them. CDR3 length: 14 residues. The CDR3 coding sequence is TGCAGTGCTAGAAGCAATCTTCTCTCCTACGAGCAGTACTTC. This codes for CSARSNLLSYEQYF.

With regard to this clonotype: A much larger clone differs by one base, so this may be a read error. The chain employs TRBV10-3 and TRBJ2-5, with TRBD2 as a possible D gene (5 bases). V lost 3 bases, J lost 5 bases, and 16 bases lay in between. CDR3 length equals 15 residues. Germline assignment: CDR1 ENHRY and CDR2 SYGVKD. The CDR3 spells CAISEGQVARETQYF. The CDR3 DNA reads as TGTGCCATCAGTGAAGGTCAGGTAGCGAGGGAGACCCAGTACTTC.

This chain connects TRBV2 to TRBJ1-1; 10 nucleotides align to TRBD1. The junction had 9 bases not matched to a gene; V was cut back by 8 bases and J by 3 bases. CDR3 length: 15 residues. Germline loops: CDR1 SNHLY, CDR2 FYNNEI. In nucleotides, the CDR3 is TGTGCCAGCCTTGGACGGGACAGGGGTTACACTGAAGCTTTCTTT. Protein: CASLGRDRGYTEAFF. Combining the CDR3 with reference TRBV2 and TRBJ1-1 gives the whole variable domain EPEVTQTPSHQVTQMGQEVILRCVPISNHLYFYWYRQILGQKVEFLVSFYNNEISEKSEIFDDQFSVERPDGSNFTLKIRSTKLEDSAMYFCASLGRDRGYTEAFFGQGTRLTVV.

A few counts support this clonotype. Just one base apart from a much larger clone, this may be a read error. The chain links TRBV25-1 to TRBJ2-3, with TRBD1 as a possible D gene (6 bases). Germline values: CDR1 MGHDK, CDR2 SYGVNS. This CDR3 comprises 17 residues. CDR3 in DNA: TGTGCCTGCAGTGAATTCACCAGGGGTAAGAGGACAGATACGCAGTATTTT. It encodes CACSEFTRGKRTDTQYF.

This clonotype came up many times. A much larger clone lies one base from this, so it may be a read error. V is TRBV7-9 and J is TRBJ2-1; 7 bases map to TRBD2. The J call is uncertain, as TRBJ2-7 better fits the DNA end. The CDR3 spans 15 residues. Germline V CDR1 and CDR2: SEHNR, FQNEAQ (reference sequence). The CDR3: CASSPTGTTYNEQYF. The CDR3, as DNA: TGTGCCAGCAGCCCCACCGGGACTACCTACAATGAGCAGTACTTC.

This clonotype has ten or more counts. The J gene is TRBJ2-7, the V gene TRBV6-1; no clear D. V was clipped by 0 bases and J by 6 bases, with 9 bases between them. The CDR3 is made up of 13 amino acids. Germline V gene data show CDR1 as MNHNS and CDR2 as SASEGT. Written as DNA, the CDR3 is TGTGCCAGCAGTGAAGCTGGAAGTCCCGAGCAGTACTTC. As protein: CASSEAGSPEQYF.

The rearrangement uses TRBV2 and TRBJ2-1, with D perhaps matching TRBD1 (5 bases). CDR3 size: 14 residues. Germline loops: CDR1 SNHLY, CDR2 FYNNEI. Trimming removed 3 bases from V and 3 bases from J, with 9 bases in between. CDR3 region: CASSDRTGYNEQFF. The CDR3 coding sequence is TGTGCCAGCAGTGACCGTACAGGCTACAATGAGCAGTTCTTC. The variable domain in full, completed from reference TRBV2 and TRBJ2-1, reads EPEVTQTPSHQVTQMGQEVILRCVPISNHLYFYWYRQILGQKVEFLVSFYNNEISEKSEIFDDQFSVERPDGSNFTLKIRSTKLEDSAMYFCASSDRTGYNEQFFGPGTRLTVL.

This clonotype was found many times. The rearrangement links TRBV20-1 to TRBJ2-7, with 9 bases aligning to TRBD1. CDR1 DFQATT and CDR2 SNEGSKA come from the germline V gene (reference sequence). The CDR3 covers 15 residues. Trimming removed 5 bases from V and 3 bases from J; junction bases left unmatched: 11. CDR3 sequence reads: CSALPPGTGFYEQYF. DNA for the CDR3: TGCAGTGCTTTACCCCCCGGGACAGGGTTCTACGAGCAGTACTTC.

The J gene is TRBJ2-7, the V gene TRBV30; no clear D. The V and J ends lost 3 bases and 0 bases respectively, with 9 bases between them. CDR1 GTSNPN and CDR2 SVGIG come from the germline V gene (reference sequence). The CDR3 loop spans 13 amino acids. The chain's CDR3 is CAWSRMSSYEQYF. For the CDR3, the DNA is TGTGCCTGGAGCCGCATGAGCTCCTACGAGCAGTACTTC.

In its sample, this clonotype was seen a few times. The chain combines TRBV12-3 or TRBV12-4 with TRBJ2-7; 11 bases are a match to TRBD2. The trim removed 8 bases at V and 7 bases at J, leaving 10 bases unmatched. This CDR3 region has 14 residues. CDR3 coding DNA: TGTGCCAGCGCATCTAGCGGGGGGCACAATGAGCAGTACTTC. Its protein product is CASASSGGHNEQYF.

The chain recombines TRBV5-1 with TRBJ2-1; D not resolved. With 4 bases removed from V and 3 bases from J, the gap between germline ends came to 17 bases. The germline V gene encodes CDR1 SGHRS and CDR2 YFSETQ. CDR3 size: 16 residues. Here the CDR3 DNA reads TGCGCCAGCAGCCCTGCCCCGACGGCCGACTACAATGAGCAGTTCTTC. This codes for CASSPAPTADYNEQFF.

This sequence joins TRBV19 and TRBJ1-1; 10 nucleotides align to TRBD1. CDR1 is LNHDA and CDR2 is SQIVND in the germline V gene (reference sequence). The J segment lost 4 bases and the V segment lost 7 bases, leaving 3 bases of the junction unmatched. The CDR3 is 13 amino acids. CDR3 region: CASIGDRGTEAFF. CDR3 in DNA: TGTGCCAGTATTGGGGACAGGGGCACTGAAGCTTTCTTT.

This clonotype was recorded at least ten times. V is TRBV7-9 and J is TRBJ1-1; D remains ambiguous. The CDR3 contains 12 residues. Germline values: CDR1 SEHNR, CDR2 FQNEAQ (reference sequence). V lost 1 base and J lost 8, with 8 bases in between. The DNA of the CDR3 is TGTGCCAGCAGCTTAGGTGGATTGGAAGCTTTCTTT. Translation: CASSLGGLEAFF. Full variable domain (remainder filled in from reference TRBV7-9 and TRBJ1-1): DTGVSQNPRHKITKRGQNVTFRCDPISEHNRLYWYRQTLGQGPEFLTYFQNEAQLEKSRLLSDRFSAERPKGSFSTLEIQRTEQGDSAMYLCASSLGGLEAFFGQGTRLTVV.

J is TRBJ1-3 and V is TRBV4-3; a weak D match, TRBD1 (5 bases). The length of the CDR3 is 16 residues. CDR1 is LGHNA, CDR2 YSLEER, per germline. The ends were cut back, 0 bases at V and 0 bases at J, with 9 bases in the middle. Here the CDR3 DNA reads TGCGCCAGCAGCCAAGACGGCGGGGGCTCTGGAAACACCATATATTTT. This translates into CASSQDGGGSGNTIYF.

For this clonotype: A much larger clone lies a single base off, so this may be a read error. V is TRBV3-1 and J is TRBJ2-5; maybe TRBD1 (6 bases). Germline assignment: CDR1 LGHDT and CDR2 YNNKEL (reference sequence). The CDR3 has 14 residues. Here the CDR3 reads CASSRWTEQETQDF. As DNA, the CDR3 is TGTGCCAGCAGCCGATGGACAGAACAAGAGACCCAGGACTTC.